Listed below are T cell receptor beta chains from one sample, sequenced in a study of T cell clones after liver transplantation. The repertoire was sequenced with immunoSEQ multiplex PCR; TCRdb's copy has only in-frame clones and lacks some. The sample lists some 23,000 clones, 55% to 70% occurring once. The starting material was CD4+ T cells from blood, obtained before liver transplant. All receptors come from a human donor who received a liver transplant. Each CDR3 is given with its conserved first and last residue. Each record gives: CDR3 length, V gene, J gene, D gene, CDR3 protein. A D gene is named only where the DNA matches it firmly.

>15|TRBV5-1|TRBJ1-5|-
CASSFDGYSNQPQHF
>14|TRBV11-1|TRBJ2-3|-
CASSLRQKGDTQYF
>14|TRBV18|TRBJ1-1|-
CASSPPRTNTEAFF
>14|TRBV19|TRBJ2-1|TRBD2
CASSKSGTDNEQFF
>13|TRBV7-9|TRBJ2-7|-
CASSTGVSYEQYF
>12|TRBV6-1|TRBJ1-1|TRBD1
CASRRTGGDAFF
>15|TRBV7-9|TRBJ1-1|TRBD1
CASSETGVRYTEAFF
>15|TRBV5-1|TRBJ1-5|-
CASSQGTSDNQPQHF
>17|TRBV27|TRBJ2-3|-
CASSLDGRPPSTDTQYF
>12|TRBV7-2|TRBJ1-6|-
CASSDRAASLHF
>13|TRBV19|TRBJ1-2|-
CASSTREGRRYTF
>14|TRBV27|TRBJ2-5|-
CASSFGASQETQYF
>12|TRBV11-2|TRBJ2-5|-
CASSPGQETQYF
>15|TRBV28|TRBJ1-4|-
CASSAPGGLNEKLFF
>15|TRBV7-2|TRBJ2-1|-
CASSVGYRSYNEQFF
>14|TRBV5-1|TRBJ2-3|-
CASRLGPLLDTQYF
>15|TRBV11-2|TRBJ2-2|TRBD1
CASSLDRGRTGELFF
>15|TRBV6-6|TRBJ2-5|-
CASSYQGTPQETQYF
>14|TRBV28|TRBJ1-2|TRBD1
CASRRTGGSSGYTF
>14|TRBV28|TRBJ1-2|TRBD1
CASSLEGAMYGYTF
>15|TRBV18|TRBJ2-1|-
CASSPPGPGTAEQFF
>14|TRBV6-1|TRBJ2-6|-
CASSEASGANVLTF
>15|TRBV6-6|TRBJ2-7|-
CASSYLGGPGYEQYF
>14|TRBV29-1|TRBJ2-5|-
CSVEAPSAPETQYF
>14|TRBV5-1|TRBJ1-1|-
CASSLVGRNTEAFF
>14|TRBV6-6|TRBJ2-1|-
CASSYRAGYDEQFF
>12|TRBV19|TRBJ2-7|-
CASKGGAYEQYF
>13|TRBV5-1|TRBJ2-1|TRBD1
CASSRTGNNEQFF
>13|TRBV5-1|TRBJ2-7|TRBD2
CATYRPGGYEQYF
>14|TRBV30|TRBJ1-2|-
CAWSVGRGSYGYTF
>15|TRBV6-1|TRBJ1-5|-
CASNPSGGRNQPQHF
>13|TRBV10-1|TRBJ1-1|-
CNCQGGANTEAFF
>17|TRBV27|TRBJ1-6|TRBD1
CASRPAEGQGANSPLHF
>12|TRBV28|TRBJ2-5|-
CASKEGGETQYF
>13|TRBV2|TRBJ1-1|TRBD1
CASSETGTGVAFF
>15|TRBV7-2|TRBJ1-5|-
CASSPGWGSNQPQHF
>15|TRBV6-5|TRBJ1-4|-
CASRAQGARGEKLFF
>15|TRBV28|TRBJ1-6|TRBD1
CASSFLRGYNSPLHF
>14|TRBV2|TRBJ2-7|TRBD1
CASSFTDRLYEQYF
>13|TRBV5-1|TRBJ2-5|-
CASSPLTQETQYF
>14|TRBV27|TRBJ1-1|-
CASSSIQGNTEAFF
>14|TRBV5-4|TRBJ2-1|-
CASSLAGVGGEQFF
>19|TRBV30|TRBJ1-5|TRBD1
CAWSPFDRGLTYSNQPQHF
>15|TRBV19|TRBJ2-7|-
CASSQTIGVSYEQYF
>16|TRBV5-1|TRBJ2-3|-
CASSLGRGAATDTQYF
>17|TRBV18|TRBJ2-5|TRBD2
CASSPRASGRTQETQYF
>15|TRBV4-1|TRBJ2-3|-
CASSQGDPSTDTQYF
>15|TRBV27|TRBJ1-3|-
CASSEQGVFGNTIYF
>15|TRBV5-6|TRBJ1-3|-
CASSAYLENGNTIYF
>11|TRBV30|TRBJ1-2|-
CAWSRFDGYTF
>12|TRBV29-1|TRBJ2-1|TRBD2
CSVAGTSIEQFF
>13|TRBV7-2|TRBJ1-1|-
CASSQQRNTEAFF
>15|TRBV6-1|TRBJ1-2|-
CASSEVLDKTYGYTF
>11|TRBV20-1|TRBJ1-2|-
CSASLIPGYTF
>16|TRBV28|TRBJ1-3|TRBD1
CASSPQTGGPGNTIYF